A selection of T cell receptor beta chains follows, all from one sample in a study of T cells in localized non-small cell lung cancer. Sequencing used immunoSEQ multiplex PCR; TCRdb keeps in-frame clones, though not all of them. This table holds a few thousand clones, around 21% found once. Sequenced here: lung tumor tissue, sampled before any cancer treatment. The receptors were gathered from a male donor at least 60 years old with stage I lung adenocarcinoma. Both conserved end residues are part of each CDR3. Fields, in order: D gene, V gene, J gene, clone size, CDR3 protein, CDR3 DNA. D genes are given only for firm matches. Not every row has a clone size; where given, it reads once, few, many or a size class.

.	TRBV11-3	TRBJ2-3	medium-sized	CASSQDRGTDTQYF	TGTGCCAGCAGCCAGGACCGGGGCACAGATACGCAGTATTTT
.	TRBV9	TRBJ2-1	few	CASSVATNWGQGNEQFF	TGTGCCAGCAGCGTAGCTACGAACTGGGGGCAGGGCAATGAGCAGTTCTTC
.	TRBV6-8	TRBJ1-2	.	CATLGGAGGYTF	TGTGCCACCCTCGGAGGGGCTGGTGGCTACACCTTC
.	TRBV11-3	TRBJ1-2	medium-sized	CASSSTGIGISYGYTF	TGTGCCAGCAGCAGTACCGGGATCGGGATAAGCTATGGCTACACCTTC
.	TRBV6-8	TRBJ2-7	.	CASSPDGSSYEQYF	TGTGCCAGCAGCCCCGACGGGAGCTCCTACGAGCAGTACTTC
.	TRBV23-1	TRBJ1-1	.	CASSLTMNTEAFF	TGCGCCAGCAGCTTGACTATGAACACTGAAGCTTTCTTT
.	TRBV11-3	TRBJ2-3	medium-sized	CASSQYHIRTDTQYF	TGTGCCAGCAGCCAATATCACATCCGCACAGATACGCAGTATTTT
.	TRBV9	TRBJ2-1	.	CASSGGLSEQFF	TGTGCCAGCAGCGGTGGATTGAGTGAGCAGTTCTTC
.	TRBV23-1	TRBJ1-1	once	CASSLGQNTEAFF	TGCGCCAGCAGCTTGGGACAAAACACTGAAGCTTTCTTT
TRBD2	TRBV29-1	TRBJ2-1	hyperexpanded	CSVGGTSGSTSYNEQFF	TGCAGCGTTGGGGGCACTAGCGGGAGTACCTCCTACAATGAGCAGTTCTTC
.	TRBV15	TRBJ2-2	.	CATSRDIGTSLDGELFF	TGTGCCACCAGCAGAGATATAGGCACTAGCCTGGACGGGGAGCTGTTTTTT
.	TRBV6-4	TRBJ2-7	medium-sized	CASSDYYEQYF	TGTGCCAGCAGCGATTACTACGAGCAGTACTTC
.	TRBV11-3	TRBJ2-3	few	CASSFSPGRVDTQYF	TGTGCCAGCAGCTTTTCGCCAGGAAGGGTAGATACGCAGTATTTT
.	TRBV30	TRBJ1-2	.	CAWSRPGPYGYTF	TGTGCCTGGAGTCGCCCAGGGCCCTATGGCTACACCTTC
.	TRBV6-8	TRBJ1-2	.	CASSPGWYGYTF	TGTGCCAGCAGTCCGGGTTGGTATGGCTACACCTTC
TRBD1	TRBV11-3	TRBJ2-3	medium-sized	CASSPRQGATDTQYF	TGTGCCAGCAGCCCCAGACAGGGGGCTACAGATACGCAGTATTTT
TRBD1	TRBV19	TRBJ1-1	few	CAIFSRGFTEAFF	TGTGCCATTTTCAGCAGGGGGTTCACTGAAGCTTTCTTT
.	TRBV11-3	TRBJ2-3	medium-sized	CASSLAADYYTDTQYF	TGTGCCAGCAGCTTGGCGGCAGACTACTACACAGATACGCAGTATTTT
.	TRBV5-1	TRBJ1-1	.	CASSPWDTARNTEAFF	TGCGCCAGCAGCCCCTGGGACACCGCTCGGAACACTGAAGCTTTCTTT
.	TRBV19	TRBJ2-4	.	CASSNPSRGAKNIQYF	TGTGCCAGTAGTAACCCTTCCAGGGGAGCCAAAAACATTCAGTACTTC
.	TRBV5-1	TRBJ2-3	few	CASSLQGYTDTQYF	TGCGCCAGCAGCTTGCAAGGGTACACAGATACGCAGTATTTT
.	TRBV28	TRBJ1-3	.	CANRASSGNTIYF	TGTGCCAACCGGGCCTCCTCTGGAAACACCATATATTTT
TRBD1	TRBV9	TRBJ1-1	few	CASRQYTGDTEAFF	TGTGCCAGCAGGCAATACACAGGGGACACTGAAGCTTTCTTT